The following is a TCR beta chain sequence with its context. This specimen comes from a study of blood T cells in healthy people across ages. Together with a sample-barcoded 5' primer, a J-beta primer mix was included in a second PCR lasting about 6 to 12 cycles. One entry per CDR3 protein, called by TCRdb with MiXCR from the 5' RACE reads. Of hundreds of thousands of distinct CDR3 sequences detected, roughly 64% appear once; the ten largest clones hold around 20%. CDR1 and CDR2 (germline): SQVTM, ANQGSEA. This CDR3 is built from 12 residues. V was cut by 2 bases and J by 0 bases, with 4 bases left in between.

The sample taken for sequencing was blood. This sequence was found in a man aged 25-40 years in good health. The chain recombines TRBV29-1 with TRBJ1-2; D call uncertain. DNA for the CDR3: TGCAGCGTTGAAACACCTAACTATGGCTACACCTTC. This translates into CSVETPNYGYTF. Together with reference TRBV29-1 and TRBJ1-2, the CDR3 gives the full variable domain: SAVISQKPSRDICQRGTSLTIQCQVDSQVTMMFWYRQQPGQSLTLIATANQGSEATYESGFVIDKFPISRPNLTFSTLTVSNMSPEDSSIYLCSVETPNYGYTFGSGTRLTVV.